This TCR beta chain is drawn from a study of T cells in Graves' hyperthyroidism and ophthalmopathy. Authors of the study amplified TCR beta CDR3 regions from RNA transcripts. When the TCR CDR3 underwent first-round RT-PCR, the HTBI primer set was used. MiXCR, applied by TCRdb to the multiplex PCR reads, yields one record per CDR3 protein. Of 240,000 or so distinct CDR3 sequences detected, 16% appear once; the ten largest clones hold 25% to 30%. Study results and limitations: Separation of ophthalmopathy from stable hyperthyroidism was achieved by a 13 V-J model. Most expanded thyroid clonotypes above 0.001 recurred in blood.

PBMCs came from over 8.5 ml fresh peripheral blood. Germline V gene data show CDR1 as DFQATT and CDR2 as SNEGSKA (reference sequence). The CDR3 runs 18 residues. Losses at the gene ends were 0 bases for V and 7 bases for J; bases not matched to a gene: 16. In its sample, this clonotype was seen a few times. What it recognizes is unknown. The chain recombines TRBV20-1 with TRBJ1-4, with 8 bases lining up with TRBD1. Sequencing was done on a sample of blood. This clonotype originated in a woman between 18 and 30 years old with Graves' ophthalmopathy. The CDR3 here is CSARDIGRGRSEGEKLFF. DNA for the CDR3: TGCAGTGCTAGAGATATAGGCAGGGGGCGAAGTGAAGGTGAAAAACTGTTTTTT.